This T cell receptor (beta chain) appears in the sequencing data of a study of blood T cell dynamics during melanoma immunotherapy. Germline-derived CDR1 and CDR2 are SGHKS and YYEKEE (reference sequence). The CDR3 has 15 amino acids. Trimming took off 4 bases at V and 0 bases at J, with 10 bases between the two ends. Of note for this clone: Its target is not known.

The time point is: week 3, after first cycle of checkpoint inhibitor. Samples come from before therapy and from week 3 after the first blockade cycle. Response was assessed by RECIST 1.1 at 12 weeks, except a couple of rapid progressors. A fixed DNA input of about 350 ng was used per bulk PBMC sample. Some clones are missing from TCRdb's copy, which holds only in-frame ones; the method was immunoSEQ multiplex PCR. Counted here are 13,000 to 15,000 clones, 75% to 90% occurring once; the ten biggest clones make up more than 5%. Whole-study findings and limits: Unlike progressors, later disease-control patients had W3 repertoires gaining clonality or diversity.

The material was blood, obtained from a patient treated with checkpoint blockade. V gene TRBV5-5 combines with J gene TRBJ1-4; D ambiguous. The TCR comes from a human donor with melanoma. CDR3 bases: TGTGCCAGCAGCACAAACAGAGCAACTAATGAAAAACTGTTTTTT. This sequence encodes CASSTNRATNEKLFF.